A single sample gave rise to the 20 T cell receptor beta chains below, sequenced in a study of T cell repertoires in cytomegalovirus infection. MiXCR was run by TCRdb on the reads, yielding one entry per CDR3 protein. This sample has 110,000 or so distinct CDR3 sequences, with about 33% found just once. For these receptors, no antigen is known. The sample was CD8+ T cells from cultured PBMCs, taken from culture after CMV antigen stimulation. These receptors all come from a human donor in good health (CMV status not recorded). Some clones in this sample may be carry-over from other donors' samples.

This clonotype appeared a few times. The chain couples TRBV7-6 to TRBJ2-7, with D hard to call. Per germline, CDR1 SGHVS and CDR2 FNYEAQ. This CDR3 contains 11 residues. Trimming took off 5 bases at V and 4 bases at J, with 6 bases between the two ends. CDR3 in DNA: TGTGCCAGCAGCCCGCAATACGAGCAGTACTTC. This sequence encodes CASSPQYEQYF.

The genes are TRBV7-9 and TRBJ2-2; perhaps TRBD2 as D (6 bases). Germline V gene sequence: CDR1 SEHNR, CDR2 FQNEAQ (reference sequence). The CDR3 consists of 19 residues. V lost 2 bases and J 5 bases, leaving 24 bases between the germline ends. The CDR3 DNA sequence: TGTGCCAGCAGCTTACTTTTCGCAATCGCGGAGGGATGGACCGGGGAGCTGTTTTTT. Translating gives CASSLLFAIAEGWTGELFF.

With respect to this clonotype: Its ends do not fully match the called genes, so a read error is possible. The J gene is TRBJ1-5, the V gene TRBV5-3; no firm D call. TRBV5-3 is placed among ORFs of uncertain function. The CDR3 totals 14 residues. CDR3 in DNA: TGTGCCAGCAGCTTGGCGGCAGGCAATCAGCCCCAGCATTTT. Translated, it gives CASSLAAGNQPQHF.

The table lists this clonotype with a few counts. V usage is TRBV4-2 and J usage is TRBJ1-5; D gene unclear. This CDR3 has 15 residues. The V gene's germline CDR1 is LGHNA and CDR2 YNFKEQ. The ends were cut back, 0 bases at V and 6 bases at J, with 12 bases in the middle. This CDR3 reads CASSQDLQSSQPQHF. DNA of the CDR3: TGTGCCAGCAGCCAAGATCTCCAGTCCAGTCAGCCCCAGCATTTT.

The V gene is TRBV6-1, the J gene TRBJ2-2; 16 nucleotides agree with TRBD2. This CDR3 is built from 17 residues. Germline V CDR1 and CDR2: MNHNS, SASEGT. Unmatched junction bases numbered 6, after V lost 7 bases and J lost 4 bases. In DNA form, the CDR3 reads TGTGCCAGCATATTGGGACTAGCGGGGGGGCTCACCGGGGAGCTGTTTTTT. Translation: CASILGLAGGLTGELFF.

The gene calls are TRBV6-5 and TRBJ1-5; TRBD1 might be the D (6 bases). The CDR3 loop spans 15 amino acids. CDR1 and CDR2 (germline): MNHEY, SVGAGI. Trimming stripped 6 bases from V and 1 base from J, with 13 bases between. CDR3 region: CASSTRGGSNQPQHF. For the CDR3, the DNA is TGTGCCAGCAGCACCAGGGGAGGAAGCAATCAGCCCCAGCATTTT.

There are a few counts of this clonotype. The chain employs TRBV6-1 and TRBJ2-4, with a weak D call TRBD1 (8 bases). V lost 4 bases, J lost 3 bases, and 13 bases lay in between. Germline V CDR1 and CDR2: MNHNS, SASEGT. The length of the CDR3 is 15 residues. The CDR3 here is CASSANRGGKNIQYF. CDR3 in DNA: TGTGCCAGCAGTGCCAACAGGGGGGGCAAAAACATTCAGTACTTC.

This chain joins TRBV6-2 or TRBV6-3 and TRBJ1-2; D ambiguous. V was cut by 8 bases and J by 3 bases, with 13 bases left in between. CDR1 MNHEY and CDR2 SVGEGT come from the germline V gene. The CDR3 consists of 13 residues. CDR3 residues: CASSSGLDYGYTF. The CDR3 DNA reads as TGTGCCAGCTCCAGCGGGCTGGACTATGGCTACACCTTC.

In this sample, this clonotype turned up many times. The gene calls are TRBV7-2 and TRBJ2-1; 15 nucleotides line up with TRBD2. V trimming: 5 bases; J trimming: 0 bases; junction bases outside the gene matches: 14. CDR1 and CDR2 (germline): SGHTA, FQGNSA. The CDR3 is 21 residues long. This chain's CDR3 is CASSAGLAGGLSPSSYNEQFF. DNA of the CDR3: TGTGCCAGCAGCGCGGGACTAGCGGGGGGCCTTTCACCTAGCTCCTACAATGAGCAGTTCTTC. Full variable domain (missing parts from reference TRBV7-2 and TRBJ2-1): GAGVSQSPSNKVTEKGKDVELRCDPISGHTALYWYRQSLGQGLEFLIYFQGNSAPDKSGLPSDRFSAERTGGSVSTLTIQRTQQEDSAVYLCASSAGLAGGLSPSSYNEQFFGPGTRLTVL.

The table lists this clonotype with a few counts. The junction and the germline gene differ at one end; a read error may be behind it. The V gene is TRBV4-1, the J gene TRBJ1-3; no clear D. The CDR3 totals 17 residues. Germline CDR1 is MGHRA and CDR2 is YSYEKL. CDR3 coding DNA: TGTGCCAGCAGCCAAGAAACACTAGGGAGCCATGGAAACACCATATATTTT. It translates to CASSQETLGSHGNTIYF.

The chain employs TRBV19 and TRBJ1-2; D unresolved. V lost 5 bases and J lost 7, with 11 bases in between. Germline loops: CDR1 LNHDA, CDR2 SQIVND (reference sequence). The CDR3 totals 12 residues. The CDR3 DNA sequence: TGTGCCAGTAGTGAAGGAGGGTTTGGCTACACCTTC. Protein sequence: CASSEGGFGYTF.

In this sample, this clonotype turned up a few times. The chain couples TRBV6-6 to TRBJ2-2; TRBD1 agrees at 12 bases. With 2 bases clipped from V and 0 bases from J, the junction kept 13 bases outside the gene matches. This CDR3 region has 21 residues. Germline values: CDR1 MNHNY, CDR2 SVGAGI (reference sequence). The CDR3 bases are TGTGCCAGCAGTTACAAGGTCGGGACAGGGGGCTTATACGCGAACACCGGGGAGCTGTTTTTT. It translates to CASSYKVGTGGLYANTGELFF.

Only a few counts were recorded for this clonotype. V and J are TRBV27 and TRBJ1-1; TRBD1 matches 7 bases. The J segment lost 3 bases and the V segment lost 3 bases, leaving 1 base of the junction unmatched. Per germline, CDR1 MNHEY and CDR2 SMNVEV (reference sequence). CDR3 length equals 13 residues. CDR3 DNA: TGTGCCAGCAGTTTGGGACAGCACACTGAAGCTTTCTTT. Encoded protein: CASSLGQHTEAFF.

The V call is TRBV6-5, the J call TRBJ2-1; 12 bases fit TRBD2. Germline trimming cut 5 bases from V and 7 bases from J; bases unmatched to any gene: 9. The CDR3 loop spans 16 amino acids. Germline CDR1 and CDR2: MNHEY and SVGAGI. The CDR3 DNA follows: TGTGCCAGCAGTCTACCGTCTAGCGGGGGGGCGAATGAGCAGTTCTTC. It is translated as CASSLPSSGGANEQFF.

This clonotype was detected many times. This chain connects TRBV12-3 or TRBV12-4 to TRBJ2-7; no firm D call. Trimming took 4 bases from V and 3 from J, leaving 4 bases between them. The CDR3 extends over 11 amino acids. As DNA, the CDR3 is TGTGCCAGCAGTTCGGGCTACGAGCAGTACTTC. Translating gives CASSSGYEQYF.

The rearrangement joins TRBV19 to TRBJ1-2; 7 bases line up with TRBD1. CDR1 is LNHDA, CDR2 SQIVND, per germline (reference sequence). The CDR3 covers 15 residues. The junction had 8 bases not matched to a gene; V was cut back by 5 bases and J by 2 bases. CDR3 in amino acids: CASSVNPTGNYGYTF. The CDR3 nucleotides are TGTGCCAGTAGTGTAAATCCGACAGGGAACTATGGCTACACCTTC. Drawing the rest from reference TRBV19 and TRBJ1-2, the complete variable domain is DGGITQSPKYLFRKEGQNVTLSCEQNLNHDAMYWYRQDPGQGLRLIYYSQIVNDFQKGDIAEGYSVSREKKESFPLTVTSAQKNPTAFYLCASSVNPTGNYGYTFGSGTRLTVV.

The chain employs TRBV5-1 and TRBJ1-2; D is unresolved. The ends were cut back, 0 bases at V and 4 bases at J, with 16 bases in the middle. The germline CDR1 and CDR2 sequences are SGHRS and YFSETQ. This CDR3 spans 16 amino acids. Here the CDR3 reads CASSLGVAGRSYGYTF. The CDR3 nucleotides read TGCGCCAGCAGCTTGGGCGTGGCGGGCAGGAGCTATGGCTACACCTTC.

This clonotype was picked up many times. CDR3 residues: CASSSGTGLMGEQYF. The CDR3 nucleotides are TGTGCCAGCAGCTCCGGGACAGGGTTGATGGGCGAGCAGTACTTC. The chain combines TRBV7-2 with TRBJ2-7, with TRBD1 matching 9 bases. The CDR3 contains 15 residues. Looked up from germline, CDR1 is SGHTA and CDR2 is FQGNSA. V trimming: 4 bases; J trimming: 6 bases; junction bases outside the gene matches: 10.

Only one count was recorded for this clonotype. The rearrangement links TRBV12-3 or TRBV12-4 to TRBJ2-3; D possibly corresponds to TRBD2 (5 bases). The CDR3 extends over 14 amino acids. The V gene lost 3 bases and the J gene lost 4 bases, with 11 bases spanning the gap. CDR3 coding DNA: TGTGCCAGCAGTTTCGGGGTCAGTGCAGATACGCAGTATTTT. It encodes CASSFGVSADTQYF.

This clonotype was observed a few times. This sequence joins TRBV28 and TRBJ2-7, with TRBD1 identical over 7 bases. Germline assignment: CDR1 MDHEN and CDR2 SYDVKM. V was clipped by 5 bases and J by 5 bases; unmatched bases: 6. This CDR3 has 13 amino acids. CDR3: CASSPGTVNEQYF. As DNA, the CDR3 is TGTGCCAGCAGTCCCGGGACAGTTAACGAGCAGTACTTC.